The clone carrying this T cell receptor (beta chain) was found a few times. Generated by immunoSEQ multiplex PCR, the TCRdb table keeps only in-frame clones and is missing some. Of about 46,000 clones detected, 70% to 90% appear once; the ten largest clones hold around 3.1%. CDR1 and CDR2 from the germline V gene are MNHEY and SVGEGT. V lost 5 bases and J 10 bases, leaving 23 bases between the germline ends. The CDR3 is 15 amino acids. The data stem from a study of blood T cell repertoires in COVID-19. Sequenced input: PBMCs or T cells enriched from blood (not recorded which). The chain recombines TRBV6-2 or TRBV6-3 with TRBJ1-1; D gene unclear. This sequence was found in a woman between 50 and 59 years old who had recovered from COVID-19. The CDR3 region is CASSHDLAPELGAFF. In DNA form, the CDR3 reads TGTGCCAGCAGTCACGACTTGGCCCCAGAGTTGGGAGCTTTCTTT.